This T cell receptor beta chain was sequenced during a study of PD-L1 blockade in urothelial cancer. About the study: Blood samples had a median of 141,255 T cells, just under 85,000 unique TCRs, and clonality approximately 0.08.

Specified time point: pretreatment peripheral blood. Each patient's cancer was a locally advanced or metastatic urothelial carcinoma. The data were produced by immunoSEQ multiplex PCR, yet TCRdb's version contains in-frame clones alone and is incomplete. The sample records roughly 50,000 clones, 85% being singletons. V was pared by 6 bases and J by 7 bases, with 5 bases of the junction left unmatched. Germline V gene lookup returns CDR1 MNHEY and CDR2 SVGAGI. This CDR3 contains 12 residues. Study-wide results and limits: Tumor-linked clones in blood grew more by 3 weeks in durable-benefit patients.

Concerning this clone: Its antigen is currently unknown.

The chain joins TRBV6-5 to TRBJ1-2; 7 bases are shared with TRBD1. This clonotype originated in a man aged 70-80 years with urothelial cancer. The material was PBMCs, obtained around atezolizumab (anti-PD-L1) treatment. The CDR3 spells CASRRQGGGYTF. CDR3 coding DNA: TGTGCCAGCAGGCGACAGGGAGGTGGCTACACCTTC.